A selection of T cell receptor beta chains follows, all from one sample in a study of siplizumab effects on memory and regulatory T cells. Sequenced by immunoSEQ multiplex PCR; TCRdb stores in-frame clones only, minus some. Here the sample spans over 85,000 clones, approximately 93% being singletons. The sequenced sample was CD8+ T cells sorted from blood. All receptors derive from a human donor in good health. Both conserved end residues are part of each CDR3. Each record gives: D gene, V gene, clone size, J gene, CDR3 protein, CDR3 DNA. D genes are given only for firm matches. Clone size is given for some rows only: seen once, a few or many times, or a class if the clone is expanded.

NA,TRBV15,once,TRBJ1-4,CATRGDNEKLFF,TGTGCCACCAGAGGGGACAATGAAAAACTGTTTTTT
TRBD2,TRBV19,NA,TRBJ2-3,CASSISWRGGTDTQYF,TGTGCCAGTAGTATATCTTGGCGGGGGGGGACAGATACGCAGTATTTT
NA,TRBV12-5,NA,TRBJ2-5,CASGTGQVRYQETQYF,TGTGCTAGTGGTACTGGCCAAGTGCGGTACCAAGAGACCCAGTACTTC
NA,TRBV9,NA,TRBJ1-4,CASSVAGPGEKLFF,TGTGCCAGCAGCGTAGCAGGGCCGGGTGAAAAACTGTTTTTT
NA,TRBV5-1,NA,TRBJ1-2,CASSSRENYGYTF,TGCGCCAGCAGCTCCAGGGAGAACTATGGCTACACCTTC
NA,TRBV11-2,few,TRBJ2-7,CASSLGANHYEQYF,TGTGCCAGCAGCTTAGGGGCTAACCACTACGAGCAGTACTTC
NA,TRBV27,NA,TRBJ2-7,CASSLIAGPYEQYF,TGTGCCAGCAGTTTAATCGCAGGGCCCTACGAGCAGTACTTC
NA,TRBV5-6,NA,TRBJ1-5,CASSLGDNSNQPQHF,TGTGCCAGCAGCTTGGGCGACAATAGCAATCAGCCCCAGCATTTT
TRBD1,TRBV9,NA,TRBJ1-2,CASSASPGQGGYGYTF,TGTGCCAGCAGCGCTTCGCCGGGACAGGGTGGCTATGGCTACACCTTC
NA,TRBV7-7,NA,TRBJ2-1,CASSLDGTTYNEQFF,TGTGCTAGCAGCTTAGATGGGACAACTTACAATGAGCAGTTCTTC
TRBD2,TRBV13,NA,TRBJ2-3,CASSLGTSSSTDTQYF,TGTGCCAGCAGCTTAGGGACTAGCTCTAGCACAGATACGCAGTATTTT